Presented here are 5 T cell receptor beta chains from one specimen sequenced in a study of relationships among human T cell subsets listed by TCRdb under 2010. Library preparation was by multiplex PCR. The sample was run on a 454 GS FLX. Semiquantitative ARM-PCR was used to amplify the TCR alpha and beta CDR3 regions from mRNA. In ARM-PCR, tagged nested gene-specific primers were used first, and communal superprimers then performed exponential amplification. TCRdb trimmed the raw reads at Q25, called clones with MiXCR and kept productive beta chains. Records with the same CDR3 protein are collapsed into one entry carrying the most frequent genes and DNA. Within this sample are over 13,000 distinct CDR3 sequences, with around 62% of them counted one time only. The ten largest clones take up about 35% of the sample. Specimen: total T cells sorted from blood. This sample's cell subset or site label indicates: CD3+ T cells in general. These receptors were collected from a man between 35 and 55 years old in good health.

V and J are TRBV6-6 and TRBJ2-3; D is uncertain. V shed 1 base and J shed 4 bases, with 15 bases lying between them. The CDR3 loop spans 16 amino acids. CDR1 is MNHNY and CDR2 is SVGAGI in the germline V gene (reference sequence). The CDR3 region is CASSYLAKVGPDTQYF. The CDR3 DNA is TGTGCCAGCAGTTACTTAGCCAAAGTGGGCCCAGATACGCAGTATTTT.

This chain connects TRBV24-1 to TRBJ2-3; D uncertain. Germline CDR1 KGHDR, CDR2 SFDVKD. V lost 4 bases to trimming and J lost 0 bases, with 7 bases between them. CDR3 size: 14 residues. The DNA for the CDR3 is TGTGCCACCAGTGACTCGCGGAGCACAGATACGCAGTATTTT. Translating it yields CATSDSRSTDTQYF.

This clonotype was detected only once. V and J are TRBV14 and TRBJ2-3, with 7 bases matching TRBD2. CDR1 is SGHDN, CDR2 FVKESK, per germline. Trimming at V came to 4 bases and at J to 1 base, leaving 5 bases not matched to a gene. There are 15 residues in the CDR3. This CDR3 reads CASSRGSRGTDTQYF. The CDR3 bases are TGTGCCAGCAGCCGCGGGAGTAGAGGCACAGATACGCAGTATTTT.

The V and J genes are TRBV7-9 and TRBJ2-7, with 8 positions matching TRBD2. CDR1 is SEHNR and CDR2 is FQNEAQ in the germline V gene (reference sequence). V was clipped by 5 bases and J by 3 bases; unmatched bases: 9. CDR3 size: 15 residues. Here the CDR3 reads CASSRLLAGLYEQYF. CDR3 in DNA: TGTGCCAGCAGCCGTTTATTAGCGGGACTCTACGAGCAGTACTTC.

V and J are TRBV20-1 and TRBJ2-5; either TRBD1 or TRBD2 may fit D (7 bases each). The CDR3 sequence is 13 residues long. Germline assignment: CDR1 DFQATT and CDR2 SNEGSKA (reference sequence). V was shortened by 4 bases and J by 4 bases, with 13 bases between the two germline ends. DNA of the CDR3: TGCAGTGCTATAGCAGGGGGGGGAGAGACCCAGTACTTC. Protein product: CSAIAGGGETQYF.